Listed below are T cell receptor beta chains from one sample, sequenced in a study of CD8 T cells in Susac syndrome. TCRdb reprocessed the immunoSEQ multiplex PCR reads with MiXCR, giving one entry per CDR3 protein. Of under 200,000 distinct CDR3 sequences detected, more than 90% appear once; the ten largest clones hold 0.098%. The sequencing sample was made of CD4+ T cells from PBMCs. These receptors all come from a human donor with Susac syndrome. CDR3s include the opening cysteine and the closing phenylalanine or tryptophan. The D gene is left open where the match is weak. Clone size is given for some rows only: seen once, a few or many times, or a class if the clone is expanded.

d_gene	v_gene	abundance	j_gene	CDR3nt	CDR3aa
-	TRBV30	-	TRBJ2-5	TGTGCCTGGACGGTAGCGGTCCAAGAGACCCAGTACTTC	CAWTVAVQETQYF
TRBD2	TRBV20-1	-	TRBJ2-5	TGCAGTGCCAGCCCATGGGCGGGGGAAAGCCAAGAGACCCAGTACTTC	CSASPWAGESQETQYF
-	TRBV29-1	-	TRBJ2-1	TGCAGCGTAGGACAGCTCTACAATGAGCAGTTCTTC	CSVGQLYNEQFF
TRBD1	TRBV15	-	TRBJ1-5	TGTGCCACCAGCAGTGACAGGGGACTTGGTCAGCCCCAGCATTTT	CATSSDRGLGQPQHF
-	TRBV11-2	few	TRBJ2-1	TGTGCCAGCAGCTTAGCGATGGGGGCAGGGCGGAATGAGCAGTTCTTC	CASSLAMGAGRNEQFF
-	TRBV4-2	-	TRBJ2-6	TGTGCCAGCAGCCTCAGTGGACGCTCTGGGGCCAACGTCCTGACTTTC	CASSLSGRSGANVLTF
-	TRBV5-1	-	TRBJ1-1	TGCGCCAGCAGCTGGGGGCACAGGAACACTGAAGCTTTCTTT	CASSWGHRNTEAFF
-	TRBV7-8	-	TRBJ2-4	TGTGCCAGCAGCTTAGCTAATGAGTGGAACATTCAGTACTTC	CASSLANEWNIQYF
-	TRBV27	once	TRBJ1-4	TGTGCCAGCAGTTCCCGGATCTCTAATGAAAAACTGTTTTTT	CASSSRISNEKLFF
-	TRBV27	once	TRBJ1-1	TGTGCCAGCTGCCCAAGGATGAACACTGAAGCTTTCTTT	CASCPRMNTEAFF
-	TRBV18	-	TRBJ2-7	TGTGCCAGCTCACCACCCTCCAGCTCCTACGAGCAGTACTTC	CASSPPSSSYEQYF
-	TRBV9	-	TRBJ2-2	TGTGCCAGCAGCGTAGGGACAGTCGCCGGGGAGCTGTTTTTT	CASSVGTVAGELFF
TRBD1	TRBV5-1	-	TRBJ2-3	TGCGCCAGCAGCTTACAGGGGGTGGGCACAGATACGCAGTATTTT	CASSLQGVGTDTQYF
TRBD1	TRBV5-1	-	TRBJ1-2	TGCGCCAGCAGCTTGGGCCCTGAATTGGGACAGCGAGGCTACACCTTC	CASSLGPELGQRGYTF
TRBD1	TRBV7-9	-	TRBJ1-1	TGTGCCAGCAGCAAGGACAGGCGGAACACTGAAGCTTTCTTT	CASSKDRRNTEAFF
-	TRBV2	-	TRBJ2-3	TGTGCCAGCAGACAGGGTATAGATACGCAGTATTTT	CASRQGIDTQYF
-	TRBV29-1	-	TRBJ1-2	TGCAGCGTTGAAGGGGGGGATGGCTACACCTTC	CSVEGGDGYTF
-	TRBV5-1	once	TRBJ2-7	TGCGCCAGCAGCTTGGTGTCGGACAAGTCCTACGAGCAGTACTTC	CASSLVSDKSYEQYF
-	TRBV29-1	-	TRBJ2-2	TGCAGCGTTGAACCAATCACCACGAACACCGGGGAGCTGTTTTTT	CSVEPITTNTGELFF
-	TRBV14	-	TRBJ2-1	TGTGCCAGCAGCCGACCTAGGGATGAGCAGTTCTTC	CASSRPRDEQFF
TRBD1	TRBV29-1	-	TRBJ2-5	TGCAGCGTCGGGGTGGCCGGGACAGGACAAGAGACCCAGTACTTC	CSVGVAGTGQETQYF
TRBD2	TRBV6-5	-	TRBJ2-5	TGTGCCAGCCGTTCGGGGGGGTTGACAGACACCCAGTACTTC	CASRSGGLTDTQYF
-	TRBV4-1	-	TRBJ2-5	TGCGCCAGCAGCCAATCAGGGTCGGATTCACTAGCAGTTGAGACCCAGTACTTC	CASSQSGSDSLAVETQYF
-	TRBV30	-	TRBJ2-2	TGTGCCTGGAGCGGAACCGTCACCGGGGAGCTGTTTTTT	CAWSGTVTGELFF
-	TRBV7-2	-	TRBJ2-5	TGTGCCAGCGTCGGGGGGCTCCGGGAGACCCAGTACTTC	CASVGGLRETQYF
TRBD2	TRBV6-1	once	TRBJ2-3	TGTGCCAGCAGTCTCGGGACTAGCGGGCGCACAGATACGCAGTATTTT	CASSLGTSGRTDTQYF